The 25 T cell receptor beta chains given below trace back to one sample, sequenced in a study of shared clonotypes between healthy human individuals. The protocol was immunoSEQ multiplex PCR, while the TCRdb copy is restricted to in-frame clones and leaves out a portion. The sample has about 1 million clones; about 75% are singletons. Source material: memory CD4+ T cells sorted from blood. Documented subset: CD45RA-negative fraction. These receptors were taken from a man between 18 and 29 years old in good health.

The V gene is TRBV27, the J gene TRBJ2-5, with D maybe TRBD2 (6 bases). This CDR3 spans 15 amino acids. Trimming took 8 bases from V and 2 from J, leaving 18 bases between them. The germline CDR1 and CDR2 sequences are MNHEY and SMNVEV (reference sequence). Written as DNA, the CDR3 is TGTGCCAGCGCCGACACAGGCGGGAAACAAGAGACCCAGTACTTC. It translates to CASADTGGKQETQYF.

This chain links TRBV11-2 with TRBJ2-2, with D tentatively TRBD2 (6 bases). Trimming shortened V by 2 bases and J by 0 bases, and 10 bases separated the two germline ends. The germline V gene encodes CDR1 SGHAT and CDR2 FQNNGV. CDR3 length equals 16 residues. CDR3 coding DNA: TGTGCCAGCAGCTTATTCGGGGGATCGAACACCGGGGAGCTGTTTTTT. Translation: CASSLFGGSNTGELFF.

Comments on this clone: With a much larger clone just one base away, this may be a read error. V usage is TRBV6-5 and J usage is TRBJ2-2; D not resolved. The CDR3 length is 12 residues. V was trimmed by 5 bases and J by 1 base, leaving 2 bases between them. The V gene's germline CDR1 is MNHEY and CDR2 SVGAGI. CDR3 protein: CASSRNTGELFF. The CDR3 bases are TGTGCCAGCAGTCGGAACACCGGGGAGCTGTTTTTT.

V usage is TRBV10-2 and J usage is TRBJ2-7, with 8 bases aligning to TRBD1. V trimming: 0 bases; J trimming: 4 bases; junction bases outside the gene matches: 8. Germline CDR1 is WSHSY and CDR2 is SAAADI. The CDR3 is 16 amino acids. The CDR3 coding sequence is TGCGCCAGCAGTGAGTCAGGGCCAGGGGGCTTTTACGAGCAGTACTTC. Protein: CASSESGPGGFYEQYF.

The chain uses TRBV7-9 and TRBJ2-5; D unresolved. CDR1 and CDR2 (germline): SEHNR, FQNEAQ (reference sequence). The CDR3 length is 14 residues. V was clipped by 5 bases and J by 5 bases, with 15 bases between them. The CDR3 spells CASSTLSPGETQYF. CDR3 coding DNA: TGTGCCAGCAGCACCCTTTCTCCAGGCGAGACCCAGTACTTC.

The chain links TRBV18 to TRBJ2-7; D uncertain. Germline CDR1 and CDR2: KGHSH and LQKENI. Trimming shortened V by 1 base and J by 2 bases, and 9 bases separated the two germline ends. This CDR3 spans 14 amino acids. The CDR3 loop is CASSPRADPYEQYF. DNA of the CDR3: TGTGCCAGCTCACCACGGGCGGACCCCTACGAGCAGTACTTC.

This chain connects TRBV13 to TRBJ2-1; D might be TRBD2 (6 bases). Germline lookup yields CDR1 PRHDT and CDR2 FYEKMQ (reference sequence). The CDR3 length is 14 residues. V was trimmed by 5 bases and J by 8 bases, leaving 16 bases between them. Written as DNA, the CDR3 is TGTGCCAGCAGCCCCCTCCGGGAGAGCGATGAGCAGTTCTTC. Translating gives CASSPLRESDEQFF. Full variable domain (remainder filled in from reference TRBV13 and TRBJ2-1): AAGVIQSPRHLIKEKRETATLKCYPIPRHDTVYWYQQGPGQDPQFLISFYEKMQSDKGSIPDRFSAQQFSDYHSELNMSSLELGDSALYFCASSPLRESDEQFFGPGTRLTVL.

The chain has TRBV5-1 and TRBJ1-2; 7 bases line up with TRBD1. Germline CDR1 and CDR2: SGHRS and YFSETQ. The CDR3 has 16 amino acids. V lost 0 bases, J lost 4 bases, and 9 bases stayed unmatched. CDR3 protein: CASSLAQTGLIYGYTF. DNA for the CDR3: TGCGCCAGCAGCTTGGCCCAGACAGGGTTAATCTATGGCTACACCTTC. Together with reference TRBV5-1 and TRBJ1-2, the CDR3 gives the full variable domain: KAGVTQTPRYLIKTRGQQVTLSCSPISGHRSVSWYQQTPGQGLQFLFEYFSETQRNKGNFPGRFSGRQFSNSRSEMNVSTLELGDSALYLCASSLAQTGLIYGYTFGSGTRLTVV.

This chain joins TRBV2 and TRBJ2-7, with D hard to call. V lost 3 bases and J lost 0, with 9 bases in between. CDR3 length: 14 amino acids. Germline V gene lookup returns CDR1 SNHLY and CDR2 FYNNEI. The CDR3 bases are TGTGCCAGCAGTGATGACATCCTCTCCTACGAGCAGTACTTC. It is translated as CASSDDILSYEQYF.

The chain is built from TRBV5-1 and TRBJ1-5; a weak D match, TRBD1 (6 bases). The germline V gene encodes CDR1 SGHRS and CDR2 YFSETQ. The CDR3 is 14 residues long. V was pared by 2 bases and J by 7 bases, with 13 bases between. DNA for the CDR3: TGCGCCAGCAGCTTCACAGGGCAGGGGCAGCCCCAGCATTTT. Encoded protein: CASSFTGQGQPQHF.

V is TRBV10-1 and J is TRBJ2-3; possibly TRBD2 for D (5 bases). The CDR3 is 14 residues long. Trimming stripped 8 bases from V and 0 bases from J, with 12 bases between. CDR1 is WNHNN and CDR2 is SYGVQD in the germline V gene (reference sequence). CDR3 protein: CASGAGPSTDTQYF. In nucleotides, the CDR3 is TGCGCCAGCGGTGCGGGCCCTAGCACAGATACGCAGTATTTT.

There are a few counts of this clone. Different DNA sequences within this sample yield the same CDR3. This chain connects TRBV4-1 to TRBJ2-3; D may be TRBD2 (5 bases). V lost 5 bases, J lost 3 bases, and 9 bases lay in between. From germline, CDR1 is MGHRA and CDR2 YSYEKL. This CDR3 is built from 13 residues. As DNA, the CDR3 is TGCGCCAGCAGCGGTCGGGGTACAGATACGCAGTATTTT. Translated, it gives CASSGRGTDTQYF.

Worth noting for this clone: The sample has other DNA sequences that encode this CDR3 too. This sequence joins TRBV6-5 and TRBJ2-1, with TRBD2 matching over 7 bases. The CDR3 spans 15 residues. Losses at the gene ends were 6 bases for V and 1 base for J; bases not matched to a gene: 6. Germline V gene sequence: CDR1 MNHEY, CDR2 SVGAGI. Here the CDR3 reads CASRTPGLSYNEQFF. Written as DNA, the CDR3 is TGTGCCAGCAGAACACCGGGACTATCCTACAATGAGCAGTTCTTC.

The V call is TRBV9, the J call TRBJ2-4; 14 bases agree with TRBD2. This CDR3 has 19 residues. Germline V gene data show CDR1 as SGDLS and CDR2 as YYNGEE. J was trimmed by 4 bases and V by 0 bases; bases with no gene match: 9. CDR3 amino acids: CASSVGDSGLAGGKNIQYF. The CDR3 coding sequence is TGTGCCAGCAGCGTAGGCGATTCCGGACTAGCGGGAGGTAAAAACATTCAGTACTTC.

Only one count was recorded for this clone. The chain recombines TRBV30 with TRBJ2-1; D remains ambiguous. Between the trimmed V and J ends, which lost 5 bases and 8 bases, there was a span of 19 bases. Germline CDR1 is GTSNPN and CDR2 is SVGIG (reference sequence). This CDR3 contains 14 residues. CDR3 region: CAWSRRASLDEQFF. CDR3 coding DNA: TGTGCCTGGTCAAGGCGAGCTAGTTTAGATGAGCAGTTCTTC.

The chain combines TRBV7-2 with TRBJ2-7; D is unresolved. Trimming removed 1 base at V and 3 bases at J, with 10 bases between. From germline, CDR1 is SGHTA and CDR2 FQGNSA. This CDR3 is 14 amino acids long. The CDR3 nucleotides read TGTGCCAGCAGCTTAGGGAGTACCCGCTACGAGCAGTACTTC. Amino acid sequence: CASSLGSTRYEQYF.

This chain connects TRBV6-5 to TRBJ2-7; TRBD1 matches 9 bases. This CDR3 contains 15 residues. The trim removed 4 bases at V and 5 bases at J, leaving 9 bases unmatched. CDR1 is MNHEY and CDR2 is SVGAGI in the germline V gene. The CDR3 DNA reads as TGTGCCAGCAGTTTCACCGGGACAGGGTTCGACGAGCAGTACTTC. Its protein is CASSFTGTGFDEQYF.

This clone was recorded a few times. The chain is built from TRBV25-1 and TRBJ1-1, with D uncertain. Looked up from germline, CDR1 is MGHDK and CDR2 is SYGVNS. V was shortened by 3 bases and J by 1 base, with 6 bases between the two germline ends. This CDR3 is built from 13 residues. CDR3 loop: CASSDLPNTEAFF. The CDR3 nucleotides are TGTGCCAGCAGTGATTTACCGAACACTGAAGCTTTCTTT.

The chain links TRBV18 to TRBJ1-2; 8 bases map to TRBD1. CDR3 size: 15 residues. The germline V gene encodes CDR1 KGHSH and CDR2 LQKENI. Trimming took 2 bases from V and 3 from J; bases not matched to a gene: 5. The CDR3: CASSPGEGQDYGYTF. CDR3 nucleotide sequence: TGTGCCAGCTCACCAGGAGAGGGACAGGACTATGGCTACACCTTC.

Remarks on this clone: A far bigger clonotype differs at one base, so this is likely a read error. The V and J genes are TRBV27 and TRBJ2-5; 12 bases agree with TRBD1. CDR3 length: 15 residues. Germline CDR1 reads MNHEY; CDR2 reads SMNVEV (reference sequence). V shed 8 bases and J 5 bases; nucleotides not matched to a gene: 9. CDR3 sequence: CASGSGTGGVETQYF. CDR3 nucleotide sequence: TGTGCCAGCGGTTCCGGGACAGGGGGCGTGGAGACCCAGTACTTC.

V and J are TRBV5-8 and TRBJ2-2, with 8 nucleotides matching TRBD1. The CDR3 covers 15 residues. Trimming removed 7 bases from V and 5 bases from J; junction bases left unmatched: 10. CDR1 is SGHTS and CDR2 is YDEGEE in the germline V gene. CDR3 region: CASRPGQARTGELFF. CDR3 DNA sequence: TGTGCCAGCCGACCGGGACAGGCCAGGACCGGGGAGCTGTTTTTT.

For this clone: Other DNA sequences of this sample code for an identical CDR3. The V and J genes are TRBV5-1 and TRBJ2-3, with TRBD2 matching over 7 bases. CDR3 length: 14 residues. Germline CDR1 reads SGHRS; CDR2 reads YFSETQ. Losses at the gene ends were 3 bases for V and 2 bases for J; bases not matched to a gene: 3. The CDR3 DNA reads TGCGCCAGCAGCTCTAGCGGAACCACAGATACGCAGTATTTT. Protein: CASSSSGTTDTQYF. The full variable domain, rest sourced from reference TRBV5-1 and TRBJ2-3, is KAGVTQTPRYLIKTRGQQVTLSCSPISGHRSVSWYQQTPGQGLQFLFEYFSETQRNKGNFPGRFSGRQFSNSRSEMNVSTLELGDSALYLCASSSSGTTDTQYFGPGTRLTVL.

The chain recombines TRBV11-2 with TRBJ2-5; 8 bases match TRBD2. V was clipped by 2 bases and J by 5 bases; unmatched bases: 4. Germline CDR1 is SGHAT and CDR2 is FQNNGV. The CDR3 spans 14 residues. Here the CDR3 DNA reads TGTGCCAGCAGCTTATCCGGGGGGGCGGAGACCCAGTACTTC. The encoded protein is CASSLSGGAETQYF.

The chain employs TRBV10-3 and TRBJ1-1; tentative D call: TRBD1 (6 bases). Trimming removed 3 bases at V and 7 bases at J, with 12 bases between. Per the germline V gene, CDR1 is ENHRY and CDR2 is SYGVKD. This CDR3 contains 13 residues. The CDR3 nucleotides read TGTGCCATCAGTGATAAAGGGGGACTTGAAGCTTTCTTT. This gives the protein CAISDKGGLEAFF.

The V and J genes are TRBV19 and TRBJ2-1; D remains ambiguous. The CDR3 has 14 residues. Trimming pared 6 bases from V and 0 bases from J, leaving 9 bases between. Germline-derived CDR1 and CDR2 are LNHDA and SQIVND (reference sequence). In nucleotides, the CDR3 is TGTGCCAGTAGCTTAATGGGCTCCTACAATGAGCAGTTCTTC. Encoded protein: CASSLMGSYNEQFF. Based on the CDR3 plus reference TRBV19 and TRBJ2-1, the full variable domain is DGGITQSPKYLFRKEGQNVTLSCEQNLNHDAMYWYRQDPGQGLRLIYYSQIVNDFQKGDIAEGYSVSREKKESFPLTVTSAQKNPTAFYLCASSLMGSYNEQFFGPGTRLTVL.